This paragraph reports one T cell receptor (beta chain). V was clipped by 5 bases and J by 4 bases, with 14 bases between them. The CDR3 totals 13 residues. The germline CDR1 and CDR2 sequences are GTSNPN and SVGIG (reference sequence). These data come from a study of identical twins. TCRdb ran MiXCR on the 5' RACE reads and lists one entry per CDR3 protein. The table lists approximately 500,000 distinct CDR3 sequences, roughly 24% of them singletons. These data were also filed under a second study, of T cells expressing NK-cell markers.

The receptor comes from a woman under 30 in good health. The material sequenced was CD4+ T cells sorted from blood. This chain links TRBV30 with TRBJ1-1, with D perhaps TRBD1 (5 bases). CDR3 in amino acids: CAWYRTRSTEAFF. The CDR3 region has the DNA TGTGCCTGGTACAGGACGAGGAGCACTGAAGCTTTCTTT.